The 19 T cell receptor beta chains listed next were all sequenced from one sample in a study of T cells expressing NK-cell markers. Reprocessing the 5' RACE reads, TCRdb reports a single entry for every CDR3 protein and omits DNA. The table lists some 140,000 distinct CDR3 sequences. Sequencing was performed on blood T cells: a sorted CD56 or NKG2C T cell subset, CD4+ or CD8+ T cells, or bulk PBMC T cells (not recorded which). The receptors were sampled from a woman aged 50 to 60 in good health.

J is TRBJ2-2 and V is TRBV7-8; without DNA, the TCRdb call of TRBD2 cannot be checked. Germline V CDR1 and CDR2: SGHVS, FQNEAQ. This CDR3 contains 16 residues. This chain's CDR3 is CASSSHRDYLSGELFF.

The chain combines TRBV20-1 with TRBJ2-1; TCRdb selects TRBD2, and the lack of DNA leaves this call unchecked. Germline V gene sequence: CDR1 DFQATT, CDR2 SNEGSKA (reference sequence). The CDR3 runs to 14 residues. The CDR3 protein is CSARNTRTGNEQFF.

CDR3 loop: CASSLTSAGELFF. The J gene is TRBJ2-2, the V gene TRBV19; absent DNA, TCRdb's TRBD2 call cannot be checked. CDR1 is LNHDA, CDR2 SQIVND, per germline (reference sequence). The length of the CDR3 is 13 residues.

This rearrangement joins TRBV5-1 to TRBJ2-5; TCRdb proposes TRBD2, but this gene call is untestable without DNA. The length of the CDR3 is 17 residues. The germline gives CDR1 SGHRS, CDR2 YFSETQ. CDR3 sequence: CASSLAVYGLGRETQYF. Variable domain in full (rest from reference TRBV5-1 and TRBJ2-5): KAGVTQTPRYLIKTRGQQVTLSCSPISGHRSVSWYQQTPGQGLQFLFEYFSETQRNKGNFPGRFSGRQFSNSRSEMNVSTLELGDSALYLCASSLAVYGLGRETQYFGPGTRLLVL.

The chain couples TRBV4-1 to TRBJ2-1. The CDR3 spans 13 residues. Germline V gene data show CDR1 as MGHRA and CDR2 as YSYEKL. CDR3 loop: CASSPDLGGEQFF.

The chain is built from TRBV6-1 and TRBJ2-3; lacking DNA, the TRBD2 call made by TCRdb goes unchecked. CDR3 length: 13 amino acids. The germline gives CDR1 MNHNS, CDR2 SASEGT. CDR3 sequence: CASSEGRADTQYF.

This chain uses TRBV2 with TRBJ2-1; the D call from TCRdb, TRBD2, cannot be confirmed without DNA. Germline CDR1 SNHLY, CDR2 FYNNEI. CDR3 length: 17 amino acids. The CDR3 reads CASSEGVGGLWDNEQFF.

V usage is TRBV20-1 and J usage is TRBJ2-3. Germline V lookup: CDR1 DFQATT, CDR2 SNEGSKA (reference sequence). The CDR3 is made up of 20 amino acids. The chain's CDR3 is CSARDRYGNLRRNQSDTQYF.

CDR3 region: CASSTTTMEQFF. The J gene is TRBJ2-1, the V gene TRBV2. The CDR3 length is 12 residues. In germline, CDR1 is SNHLY, CDR2 FYNNEI.

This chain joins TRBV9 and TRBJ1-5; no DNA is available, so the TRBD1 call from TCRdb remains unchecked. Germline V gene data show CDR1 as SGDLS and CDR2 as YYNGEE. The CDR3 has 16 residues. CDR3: CASSPGGQGSNQPQHF.

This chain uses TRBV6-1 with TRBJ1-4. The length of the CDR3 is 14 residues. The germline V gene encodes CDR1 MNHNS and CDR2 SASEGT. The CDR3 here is CASSEWVTYEKLFF.

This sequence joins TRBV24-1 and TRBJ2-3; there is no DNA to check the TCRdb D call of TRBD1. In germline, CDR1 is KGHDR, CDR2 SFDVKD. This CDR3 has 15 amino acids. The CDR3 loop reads CATSARTDLTDTQYF.

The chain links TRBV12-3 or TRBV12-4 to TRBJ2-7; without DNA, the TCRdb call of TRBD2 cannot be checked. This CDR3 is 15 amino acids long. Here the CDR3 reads CASSGTSGRWIEQYF.

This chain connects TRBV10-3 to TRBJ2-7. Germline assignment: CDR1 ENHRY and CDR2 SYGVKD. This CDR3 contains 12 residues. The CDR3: CAISGELYEQYF.

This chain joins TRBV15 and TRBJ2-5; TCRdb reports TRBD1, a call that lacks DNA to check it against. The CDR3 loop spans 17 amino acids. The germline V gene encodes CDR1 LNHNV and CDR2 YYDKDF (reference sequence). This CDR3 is CATSRDETWTGTETQYF.

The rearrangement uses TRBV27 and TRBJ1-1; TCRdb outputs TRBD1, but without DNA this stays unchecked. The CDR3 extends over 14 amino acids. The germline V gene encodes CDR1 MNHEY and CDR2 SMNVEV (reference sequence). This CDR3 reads CASGSRAPNTEAFF.

CDR3 protein: CAGGLAGSDTQYF. The V and J genes are TRBV21-1 and TRBJ2-3; TCRdb's D gene call, TRBD2, goes unchecked for lack of DNA. TRBV21-1 is given as a pseudogene. The CDR3 consists of 13 residues.

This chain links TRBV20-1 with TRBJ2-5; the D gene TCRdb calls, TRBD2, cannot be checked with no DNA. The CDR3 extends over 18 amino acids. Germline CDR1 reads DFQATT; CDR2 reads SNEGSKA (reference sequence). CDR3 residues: CSARALGLAGGTQETQYF.

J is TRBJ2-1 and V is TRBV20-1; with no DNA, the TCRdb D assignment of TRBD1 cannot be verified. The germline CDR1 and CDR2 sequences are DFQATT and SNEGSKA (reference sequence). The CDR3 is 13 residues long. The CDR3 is CSAPGIWNNEQFF.